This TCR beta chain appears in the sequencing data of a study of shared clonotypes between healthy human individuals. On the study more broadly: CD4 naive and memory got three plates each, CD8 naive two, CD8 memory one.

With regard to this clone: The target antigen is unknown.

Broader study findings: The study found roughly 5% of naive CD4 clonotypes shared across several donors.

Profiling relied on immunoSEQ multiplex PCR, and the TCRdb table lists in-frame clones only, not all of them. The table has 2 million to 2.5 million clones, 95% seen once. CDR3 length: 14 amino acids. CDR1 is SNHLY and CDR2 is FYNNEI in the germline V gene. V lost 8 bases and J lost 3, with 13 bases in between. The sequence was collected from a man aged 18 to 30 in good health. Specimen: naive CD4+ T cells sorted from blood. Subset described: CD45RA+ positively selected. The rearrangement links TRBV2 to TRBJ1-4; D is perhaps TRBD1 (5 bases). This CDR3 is CASRAGSANEKLFF. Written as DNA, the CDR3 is TGTGCCAGCCGGGCAGGGTCGGCTAATGAAAAACTGTTTTTT. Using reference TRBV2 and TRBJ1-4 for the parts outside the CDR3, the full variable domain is EPEVTQTPSHQVTQMGQEVILRCVPISNHLYFYWYRQILGQKVEFLVSFYNNEISEKSEIFDDQFSVERPDGSNFTLKIRSTKLEDSAMYFCASRAGSANEKLFFGSGTQLSVL.